The clone carrying this T cell receptor (beta chain) has only a few counts. MiXCR was run by TCRdb on the RT-PCR reads, yielding one entry per CDR3 protein. The sample yields approximately 720,000 distinct CDR3 sequences, 12% to 15% seen once. This receptor was taken from a female donor in good health, serving as a healthy control. The material sequenced was memory CD4+ T cells from blood.

For the CDR3, the DNA is TGTGCCAGCAGTCCCTACGCACTAGCGGGAGTCGATGAGCAGTTCTTC. Protein product: CASSPYALAGVDEQFF. V and J are TRBV28 and TRBJ2-1; 11 positions agree with TRBD2. The V gene end was trimmed by 5 bases and the J gene end by 8 bases; junction bases not matched to a gene: 11. Germline V gene lookup returns CDR1 MDHEN and CDR2 SYDVKM. The length of the CDR3 is 16 residues.